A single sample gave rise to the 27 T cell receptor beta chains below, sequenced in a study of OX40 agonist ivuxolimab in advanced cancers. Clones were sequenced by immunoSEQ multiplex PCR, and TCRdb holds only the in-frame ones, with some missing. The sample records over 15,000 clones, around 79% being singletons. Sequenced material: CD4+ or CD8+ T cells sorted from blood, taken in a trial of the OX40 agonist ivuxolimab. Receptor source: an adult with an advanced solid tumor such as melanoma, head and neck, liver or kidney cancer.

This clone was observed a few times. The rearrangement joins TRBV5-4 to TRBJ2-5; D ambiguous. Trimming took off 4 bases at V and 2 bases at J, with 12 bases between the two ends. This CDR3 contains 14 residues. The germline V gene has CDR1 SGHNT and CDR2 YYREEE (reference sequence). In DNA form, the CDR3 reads TGTGCCAGCAGCCTACGGGTGGAACAAGAGACCCAGTACTTC. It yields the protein CASSLRVEQETQYF.

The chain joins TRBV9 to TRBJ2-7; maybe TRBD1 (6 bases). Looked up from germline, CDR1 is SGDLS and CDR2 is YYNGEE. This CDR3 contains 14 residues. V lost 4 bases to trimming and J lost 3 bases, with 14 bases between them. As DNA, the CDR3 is TGTGCCAGCAGCTTAGGGGGATCCCGCTACGAGCAGTACTTC. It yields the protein CASSLGGSRYEQYF.

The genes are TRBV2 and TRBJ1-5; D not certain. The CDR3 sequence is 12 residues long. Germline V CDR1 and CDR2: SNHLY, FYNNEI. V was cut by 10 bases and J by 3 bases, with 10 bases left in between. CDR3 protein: CATRRDNQPQHF. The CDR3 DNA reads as TGTGCCACCCGACGGGACAATCAGCCCCAGCATTTT.

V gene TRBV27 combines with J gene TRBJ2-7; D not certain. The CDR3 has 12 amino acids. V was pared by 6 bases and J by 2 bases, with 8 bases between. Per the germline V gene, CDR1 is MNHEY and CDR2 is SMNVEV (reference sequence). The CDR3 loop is CASRSLPYEQYF. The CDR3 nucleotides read TGTGCCAGCAGGTCTCTTCCCTACGAGCAGTACTTC.

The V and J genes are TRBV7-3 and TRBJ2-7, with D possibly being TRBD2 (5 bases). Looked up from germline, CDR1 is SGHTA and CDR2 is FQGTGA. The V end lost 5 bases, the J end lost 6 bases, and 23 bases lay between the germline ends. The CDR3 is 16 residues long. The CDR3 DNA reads TGTGCCAGCAGCCCGGGTGGGAGTGTATTACCCTCCGAGCAGTACTTC. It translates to CASSPGGSVLPSEQYF.

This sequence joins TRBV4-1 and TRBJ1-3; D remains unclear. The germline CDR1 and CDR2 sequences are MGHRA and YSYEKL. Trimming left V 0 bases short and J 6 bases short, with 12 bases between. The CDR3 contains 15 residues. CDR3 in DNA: TGCGCCAGCAGCCAAGAAGAACGGGCCAAAAACACCATATATTTT. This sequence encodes CASSQEERAKNTIYF.

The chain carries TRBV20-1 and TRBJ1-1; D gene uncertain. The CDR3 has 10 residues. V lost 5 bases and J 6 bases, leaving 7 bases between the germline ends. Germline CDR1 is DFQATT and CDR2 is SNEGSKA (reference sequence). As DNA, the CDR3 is TGCAGTGCTGTGATATCTGAAGCTTTCTTT. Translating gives CSAVISEAFF.

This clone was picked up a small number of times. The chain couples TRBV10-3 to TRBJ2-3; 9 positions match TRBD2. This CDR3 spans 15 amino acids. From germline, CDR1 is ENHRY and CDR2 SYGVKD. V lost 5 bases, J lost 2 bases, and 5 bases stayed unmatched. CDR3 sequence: CAISPSGGSTDTQYF. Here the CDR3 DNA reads TGTGCCATCAGTCCCAGCGGGGGGTCCACAGATACGCAGTATTTT.

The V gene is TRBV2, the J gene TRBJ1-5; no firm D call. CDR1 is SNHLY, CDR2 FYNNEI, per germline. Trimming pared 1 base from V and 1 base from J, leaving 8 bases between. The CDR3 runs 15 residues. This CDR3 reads CASSEGLQSNQPQHF. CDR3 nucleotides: TGTGCCAGCAGTGAAGGGTTGCAAAGCAATCAGCCCCAGCATTTT.

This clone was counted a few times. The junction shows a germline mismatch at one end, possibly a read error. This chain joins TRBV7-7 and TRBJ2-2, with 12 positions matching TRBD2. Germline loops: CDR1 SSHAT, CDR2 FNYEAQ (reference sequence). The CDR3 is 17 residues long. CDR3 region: CASSLELAGGMAGELFF. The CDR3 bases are TGTGCTAGCAGCTTAGAACTAGCGGGGGGCATGGCCGGGGAGCTGTTTTTT.

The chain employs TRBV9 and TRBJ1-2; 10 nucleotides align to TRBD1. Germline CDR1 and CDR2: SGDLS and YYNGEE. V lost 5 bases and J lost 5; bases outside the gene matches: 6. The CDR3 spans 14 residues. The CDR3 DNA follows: TGTGCCAGCAGGACCGGGACAGGGGCTTATGGCTACACCTTC. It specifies CASRTGTGAYGYTF.

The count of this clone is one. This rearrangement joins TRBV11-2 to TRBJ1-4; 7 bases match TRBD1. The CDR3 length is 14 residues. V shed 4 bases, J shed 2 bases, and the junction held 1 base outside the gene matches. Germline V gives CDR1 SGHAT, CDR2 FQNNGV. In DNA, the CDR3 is TGTGCCAGCAGCTCACAGGGGACTAATGAAAAACTGTTTTTT. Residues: CASSSQGTNEKLFF. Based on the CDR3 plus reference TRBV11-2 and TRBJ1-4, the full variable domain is EAGVAQSPRYKIIEKRQSVAFWCNPISGHATLYWYQQILGQGPKLLIQFQNNGVVDDSQLPKDRFSAERLKGVDSTLKIQPAKLEDSAVYLCASSSQGTNEKLFFGSGTQLSVL.

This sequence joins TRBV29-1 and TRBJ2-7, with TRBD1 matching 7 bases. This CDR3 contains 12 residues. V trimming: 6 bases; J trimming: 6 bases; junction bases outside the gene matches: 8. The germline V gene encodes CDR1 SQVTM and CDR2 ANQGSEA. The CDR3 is CSVAAGGSEQYF. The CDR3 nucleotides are TGCAGCGTGGCAGCAGGGGGAAGCGAGCAGTACTTC.

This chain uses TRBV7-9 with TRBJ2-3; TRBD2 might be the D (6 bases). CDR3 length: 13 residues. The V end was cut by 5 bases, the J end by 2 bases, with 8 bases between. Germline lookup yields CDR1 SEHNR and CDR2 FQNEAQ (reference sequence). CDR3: CASSGGYTDTQYF. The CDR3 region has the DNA TGTGCCAGCAGCGGGGGGTACACAGATACGCAGTATTTT.

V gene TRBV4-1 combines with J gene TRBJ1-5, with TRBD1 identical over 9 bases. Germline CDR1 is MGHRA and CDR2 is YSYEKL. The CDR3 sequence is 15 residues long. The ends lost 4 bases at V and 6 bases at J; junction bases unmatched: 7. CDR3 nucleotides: TGCGCCAGCAGCCCCGGGGGACAGGGCATTCAGCCCCAGCATTTT. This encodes CASSPGGQGIQPQHF.

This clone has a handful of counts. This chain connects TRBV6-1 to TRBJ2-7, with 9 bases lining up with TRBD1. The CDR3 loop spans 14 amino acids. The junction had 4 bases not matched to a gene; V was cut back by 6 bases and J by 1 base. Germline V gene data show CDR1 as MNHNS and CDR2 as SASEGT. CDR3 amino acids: CASRLGQGSYEQYF. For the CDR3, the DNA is TGTGCCAGCAGGTTGGGACAGGGATCCTACGAGCAGTACTTC.

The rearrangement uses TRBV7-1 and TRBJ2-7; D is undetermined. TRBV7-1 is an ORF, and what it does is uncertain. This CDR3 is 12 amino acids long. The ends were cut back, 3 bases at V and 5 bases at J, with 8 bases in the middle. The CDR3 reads CASSSVIDEQYF. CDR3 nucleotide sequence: TGTGCCAGCAGCTCCGTTATCGACGAGCAGTACTTC.

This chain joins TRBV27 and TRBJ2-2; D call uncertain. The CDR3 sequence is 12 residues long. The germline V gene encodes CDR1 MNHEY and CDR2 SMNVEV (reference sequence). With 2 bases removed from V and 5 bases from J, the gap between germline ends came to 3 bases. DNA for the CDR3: TGTGCCAGCAGTTTACTTACCGGGGAGCTGTTTTTT. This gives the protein CASSLLTGELFF.

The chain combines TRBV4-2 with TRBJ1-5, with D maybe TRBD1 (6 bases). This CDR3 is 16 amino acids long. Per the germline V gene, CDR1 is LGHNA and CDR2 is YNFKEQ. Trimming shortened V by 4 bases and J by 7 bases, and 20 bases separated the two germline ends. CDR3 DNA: TGTGCCAGCAGCCCCGGGGGGCTAGGGAAAGGACAGCCCCAGCATTTT. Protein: CASSPGGLGKGQPQHF.

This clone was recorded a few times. The CDR3 region is CASSGDRFFSYNEQFF. CDR3 DNA sequence: TGTGCCAGCAGCGGAGACAGGTTCTTCTCCTACAATGAGCAGTTCTTC. The V and J genes are TRBV9 and TRBJ2-1, with D tentatively TRBD1 (6 bases). V dropped 3 bases and J dropped 0 bases, with 13 bases sitting between them. Germline CDR1 reads SGDLS; CDR2 reads YYNGEE. This CDR3 comprises 16 residues.

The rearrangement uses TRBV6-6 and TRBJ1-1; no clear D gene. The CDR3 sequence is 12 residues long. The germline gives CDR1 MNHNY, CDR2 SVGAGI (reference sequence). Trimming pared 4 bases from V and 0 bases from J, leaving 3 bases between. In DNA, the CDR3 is TGTGCCAGCAGTTTTCTGAACACTGAAGCTTTCTTT. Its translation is CASSFLNTEAFF.

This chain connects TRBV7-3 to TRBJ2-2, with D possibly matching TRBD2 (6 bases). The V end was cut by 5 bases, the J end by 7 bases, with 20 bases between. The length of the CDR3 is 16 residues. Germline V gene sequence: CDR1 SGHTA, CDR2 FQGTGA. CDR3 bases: TGTGCCAGCAGCCTCCTGGGACGGGGGAGCATCGGGGAGCTGTTTTTT. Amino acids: CASSLLGRGSIGELFF.

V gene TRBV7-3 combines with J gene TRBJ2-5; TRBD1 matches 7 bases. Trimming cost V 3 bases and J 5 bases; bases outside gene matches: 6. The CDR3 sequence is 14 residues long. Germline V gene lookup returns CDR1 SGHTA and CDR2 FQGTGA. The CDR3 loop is CASSLPGQYETQYF. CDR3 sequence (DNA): TGTGCCAGCAGCTTGCCGGGACAGTATGAGACCCAGTACTTC.

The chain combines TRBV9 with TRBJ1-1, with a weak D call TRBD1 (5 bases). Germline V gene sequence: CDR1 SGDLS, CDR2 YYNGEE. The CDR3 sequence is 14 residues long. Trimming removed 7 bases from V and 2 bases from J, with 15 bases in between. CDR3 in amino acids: CASRLGGSNTEAFF. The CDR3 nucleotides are TGTGCCAGCCGCCTCGGGGGATCCAACACTGAAGCTTTCTTT.

The CDR3 here is CASSFGGDGNTGELFF. The CDR3 region has the DNA TGTGCCAGCAGCTTCGGTGGGGACGGCAACACCGGGGAGCTGTTTTTT. The chain uses TRBV7-9 and TRBJ2-2, with D perhaps assigned TRBD1 or TRBD2 (5 bases each). The V end lost 3 bases, the J end lost 2 bases, and 13 bases lay between the germline ends. The V gene's germline CDR1 is SEHNR and CDR2 FQNEAQ (reference sequence). The CDR3 runs 16 residues.

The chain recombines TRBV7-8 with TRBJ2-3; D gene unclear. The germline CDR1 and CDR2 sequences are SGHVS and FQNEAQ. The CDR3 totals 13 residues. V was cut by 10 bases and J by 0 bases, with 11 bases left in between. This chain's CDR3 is CATLPRSTDTQYF. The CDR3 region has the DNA TGTGCCACCCTACCCCGAAGCACAGATACGCAGTATTTT.

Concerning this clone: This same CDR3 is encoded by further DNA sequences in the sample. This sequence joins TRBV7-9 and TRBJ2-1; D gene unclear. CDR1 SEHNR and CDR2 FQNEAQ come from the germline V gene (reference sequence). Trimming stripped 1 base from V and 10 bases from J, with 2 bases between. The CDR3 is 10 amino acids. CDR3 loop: CASSLDEQFF. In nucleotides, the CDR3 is TGTGCCAGCAGCTTAGACGAGCAGTTCTTC.